This TCR beta chain stems from a study of STAT3 mutations in large granular lymphocyte leukemia (dated by TCRdb to about 2019). At the level of the whole study: Roughly half of the T-LGLL patients who were sequenced longitudinally carried canonical activating STAT3 mutations. More than half of T-LGLL patients received one or more immunosuppressive therapy regimens, with hematologic response in 40% of those treated. Patients with T-cell large granular lymphocyte leukemia underwent serial deep sequencing of TCRbeta CDR3 and STAT3 to reconstruct clonal hierarchy and dynamics. From an initial cohort of approximately 200 LGL patients, roughly 19 representative T-LGLL cases were chosen for longitudinal sequencing of TCRbeta and STAT3. As controls within the study, a couple of patients with natural killer LGL leukemia were also sequenced longitudinally. For each patient, sequencing was performed at an average of about 4 time points, with a range of 2 to 8 samplings. Points the paper makes about the study in general: Every T-LGLL patient showed at least one immunodominant TCRbeta clonotype, and about half showed multiple immunodominant subclonotypes. TCR clonotype switching after therapy was seen in about 30% of the 18 patients, with all newly emerging clones being STAT3 wild type. Linking therapy response to changes in TCR clonal burden was complicated by variable intervals between samplings and by differing treatment regimens. Several patients had a dominant TCR clone burden greater than the STAT3 mutant burden, which suggests that the STAT3 mutation arose secondarily within a clone that had already expanded. Because codominant clonotypes persisted in some patients, a small but highly pathogenic clone may have been missed. Because no samples were available when a clone first appeared, clonal expansion had to be inferred from samplings taken at other points.

TCRbeta libraries were sequenced on an Illumina MiSeq, and an average of about 41,000 productive templates per sample was obtained. Using multiplex PCR amplification, the immunoSEQ assay generated the TCRbeta CDR3 libraries. On the authors' methods: Repertoire diversity was calculated as previously defined, with values near 0 taken to indicate extremely monoclonal samples. As stored in TCRdb, this immuneACCESS dataset retains in-frame rearrangements with V and J assigned. A fraction of the clones does not appear; measured against another copy, unresolved V genes explain less than half of the discrepancy, and the remainder lacks a known reason. V and J calls and clone size come straight from that table; D and trimming were deduced from the DNA. Across this sample there are a few thousand clones, with 35% to 45% seen only once. The ten top clones hold about 60% of the sample. This clone was detected only a few times. Its cognate antigen has yet to be identified. Base qualities are not provided; no much larger clone lies one nucleotide away.

The same DNA, extracted from blood mononuclear cells, served for both the TCR sequencing and the STAT3 sequencing. The CDR1 and CDR2 encoded by the germline V gene (reference sequence) are SGHKS and YYEKEE. From the cysteine up to the phenylalanine, the CDR3 has a length of 16 residues. The retained sequence is limited to the CDR3, 48 bases, with the frame set at the first base. Trimming takes 4 bases from V and 2 bases from J, and the germline ends sit 18 bases apart. The clonotype originates from a man in his fifties with T-cell large granular lymphocyte leukemia. Some clones in this sample may be carry-over from other donors' samples. The age is the age at diagnosis. Sequencing input: peripheral blood mononuclear cells. The rearranged chain carries TRBV5-5 and TRBJ2-5; the D gene is possibly TRBD1, with 6 bases matching. The CDR3 region reads CASSPNPRTAQETQYF. In nucleotides, the sequence is TGTGCCAGCAGCCCCAACCCCCGGACAGCGCAAGAGACCCAGTACTTC.